This T cell receptor beta chain was sequenced in a study of T cells in Graves' hyperthyroidism and ophthalmopathy. Study-level points and caveats: Model-based prediction identified ophthalmopathy a median about 6 months prior to its onset.

Diagnosis relied on clinical symptoms, serum thyroxine and TRAb, thyroid ultrasound and orbital computed tomography. PBMCs were sourced from more than 7.5 ml fresh peripheral blood. RNA transcripts were the template for amplifying TCR beta CDR3 regions. Researchers ran a first-round RT-PCR on the TCR CDR3 using the HTBI primer set. TCRdb re-called the multiplex PCR reads with MiXCR, one entry per CDR3 protein. The table records about 320,000 distinct CDR3 sequences, roughly 17% of them present only once. This clonotype has ten or more counts. Its antigen is undetermined. Sample: blood. The clonotype originates from a man younger than 45 with Graves' hyperthyroidism.

The CDR3: CSGGETGRYYGYTF. DNA of the CDR3: TGCAGCGGAGGGGAGACAGGGCGATACTATGGCTACACCTTC. V is TRBV29-1 and J is TRBJ1-2; 7 bases map to TRBD1. The CDR3 extends over 14 amino acids. The V and J ends lost 7 bases and 3 bases, in that order; junction bases with no gene match: 11. Germline V gene data show CDR1 as SQVTM and CDR2 as ANQGSEA. The full variable domain, in which reference TRBV29-1 and TRBJ1-2 provide the parts outside the CDR3, is SAVISQKPSRDICQRGTSLTIQCQVDSQVTMMFWYRQQPGQSLTLIATANQGSEATYESGFVIDKFPISRPNLTFSTLTVSNMSPEDSSIYLCSGGETGRYYGYTFGSGTRLTVV.